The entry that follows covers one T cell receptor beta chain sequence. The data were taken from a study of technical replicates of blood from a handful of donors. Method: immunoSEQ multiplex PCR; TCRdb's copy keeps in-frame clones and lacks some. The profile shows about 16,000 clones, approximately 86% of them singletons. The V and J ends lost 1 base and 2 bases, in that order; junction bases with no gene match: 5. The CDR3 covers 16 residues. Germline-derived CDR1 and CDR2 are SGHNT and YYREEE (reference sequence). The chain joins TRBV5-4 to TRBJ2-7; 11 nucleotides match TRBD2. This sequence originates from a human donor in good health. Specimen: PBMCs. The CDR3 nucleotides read TGTGCCAGCAGCTTGACTAGCGGGAGTTTGACCTACGAGCAGTACTTC. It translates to CASSLTSGSLTYEQYF.